The 21 T cell receptor beta chains given below trace back to one sample, sequenced in a study of post-analysis software for immune sequencing data. Study-wide findings and caveats: The five TRBV segments detected at higher frequency in patients than in controls included TRBV5-6, TRBV5-1 and TRBV20-1.

TCR beta libraries were prepared from cDNA with unique molecular identifiers. TCRdb analysed the PCR reads with MiXCR anew, one entry per CDR3 protein. The profile shows fewer than 900,000 distinct CDR3 sequences, about 45% of them singletons. No antigen has been assigned to these receptors. Sequenced sample: blood. The receptors derive from a girl between 5 and 17 years old with multiple sclerosis.

The CDR3 here is CASSETQVYGYTF. The CDR3 DNA sequence: TGTGCCAGCAGTGAAACCCAGGTCTATGGCTACACCTTC. The chain joins TRBV6-1 to TRBJ1-2; D is uncertain. The germline V gene encodes CDR1 MNHNS and CDR2 SASEGT. V lost 2 bases and J lost 4, with 8 bases in between. The CDR3 extends over 13 amino acids.

The V call is TRBV5-6, the J call TRBJ1-5, with D unclear. CDR1 is SGHDT, CDR2 YYEEEE, per germline. The CDR3 is 14 amino acids. V was cut by 1 base and J by 5 bases, with 10 bases left in between. The CDR3, as DNA: TGTGCCAGCAGCTTGTGGGCTACAGATCAGCCCCAGCATTTT. Residues: CASSLWATDQPQHF.

The chain has TRBV4-1 and TRBJ2-4; 9 bases map to TRBD1. V shed 4 bases, J shed 5 bases, and the junction held 9 bases outside the gene matches. This CDR3 spans 16 amino acids. Germline CDR1 reads MGHRA; CDR2 reads YSYEKL. The CDR3 nucleotides read TGCGCCAGCAGCCCATCTACACAGGGGGCCCAAAACATTCAGTACTTC. Amino acids: CASSPSTQGAQNIQYF.

The CDR3 nucleotides are TGTGCCAGCAGTTCCAGCGGGACCCCCTCCTACGAGCAGTACTTC. This gives the protein CASSSSGTPSYEQYF. The chain carries TRBV12-3 or TRBV12-4 and TRBJ2-5; 7 bases are a match to TRBD2. The J call is doubtful: the DNA matches TRBJ2-7 better. This CDR3 is built from 15 residues.

The chain employs TRBV6-1 and TRBJ2-5; 8 positions match TRBD2. The germline CDR1 and CDR2 sequences are MNHNS and SASEGT. V trimming: 10 bases; J trimming: 3 bases; junction bases outside the gene matches: 10. This CDR3 spans 14 amino acids. CDR3 nucleotide sequence: TGTGCCATCTCACAACTAGCGGACGAAGAGACCCAGTACTTC. Encoded protein: CAISQLADEETQYF.

This clonotype was observed a handful of times. The rearrangement uses TRBV18 and TRBJ2-3; D might be TRBD1 (5 bases). CDR1 is KGHSH and CDR2 is LQKENI in the germline V gene. This CDR3 region has 14 residues. Trimming left V 3 bases short and J 1 base short, with 8 bases between. CDR3 protein: CASSPLTGTDTQYF. The CDR3 nucleotides are TGTGCCAGCTCACCGTTGACAGGCACAGATACGCAGTATTTT.

This clonotype came up a few times. This chain joins TRBV20-1 and TRBJ1-4; tentatively, D is TRBD1 (6 bases). Germline assignment: CDR1 DFQATT and CDR2 SNEGSKA (reference sequence). With 5 bases removed from V and 7 bases from J, the gap between germline ends came to 14 bases. The CDR3 runs to 13 residues. CDR3 in DNA: TGCAGTGCTGCAGGGGATCCGGGTGAAAAACTGTTTTTT. Protein product: CSAAGDPGEKLFF.

This clonotype was observed a few times. This chain connects TRBV20-1 to TRBJ2-3; D gene uncertain. The CDR3 consists of 15 residues. CDR1 is DFQATT and CDR2 is SNEGSKA in the germline V gene (reference sequence). Trimming shortened V by 1 base and J by 3 bases, and 14 bases separated the two germline ends. CDR3 region: CSARARNAATDTQYF. For the CDR3, the DNA is TGCAGTGCTAGAGCCCGTAATGCGGCAACAGATACGCAGTATTTT.

A remark on this clonotype: A much larger clone lies one base from this, so it may be a read error. The chain carries TRBV20-1 and TRBJ2-7, with 10 bases that match TRBD2. CDR1 is DFQATT, CDR2 SNEGSKA, per germline (reference sequence). This CDR3 contains 13 residues. With V trimmed by 5 bases and J by 5 bases, 6 bases remained unmatched. The DNA of the CDR3 is TGCAGTGCTCCGCTAGCGGGGGCCCACGAGCAGTACTTC. Translated: CSAPLAGAHEQYF.

V usage is TRBV29-1 and J usage is TRBJ2-4; 8 nucleotides match TRBD1. Judging by the DNA end, TRBJ2-7 fits better; the J call may be wrong. The CDR3 extends over 14 amino acids. Germline V gene sequence: CDR1 SQVTM, CDR2 ANQGSEA. CDR3 nucleotide sequence: TGCAGCGTCGACTACGGACAGGGCCCCAACGAGCAGTACTTC. Its translation: CSVDYGQGPNEQYF.

CDR3 DNA sequence: TGTGCCAGCAGCCAAGAGAACGGTTCCGGGAAAGAAACTAACTATGGCTACACCTTC. Protein: CASSQENGSGKETNYGYTF. This sequence joins TRBV14 and TRBJ1-2; the D is unclear. The CDR3 length is 19 residues. Between the trimmed V and J ends, which lost 0 bases and 0 bases, there was a span of 20 bases. Germline V CDR1 and CDR2: SGHDN, FVKESK.

This clonotype was observed a few times. The chain uses TRBV28 and TRBJ2-7; perhaps TRBD1 as D (5 bases). There are 12 residues in the CDR3. V was cut by 2 bases and J by 7 bases, with 9 bases left in between. Germline-derived CDR1 and CDR2 are MDHEN and SYDVKM. As DNA, the CDR3 is TGTGCCAGCAGTTTAAGGTCAGGGGAGCAGTACTTC. Residues: CASSLRSGEQYF.

This clonotype appeared a few times. The chain employs TRBV7-2 and TRBJ2-7, with D unresolved. The CDR3 contains 14 residues. The ends were cut back, 1 base at V and 2 bases at J, with 9 bases in the middle. From germline, CDR1 is SGHTA and CDR2 FQGNSA. CDR3 sequence: CASSLDAQTYEQYF. The CDR3 DNA reads TGTGCCAGCAGCTTAGACGCCCAAACCTACGAGCAGTACTTC.

Only one count was recorded for this clonotype. The chain is built from TRBV6-5 and TRBJ2-2; no firm D call. CDR3 length: 16 amino acids. The V gene's germline CDR1 is MNHEY and CDR2 SVGAGI. The V end was cut by 5 bases, the J end by 7 bases, with 20 bases between. The CDR3 loop reads CASSTPSPLAGGELFF. CDR3 DNA sequence: TGTGCCAGCAGTACTCCAAGTCCCCTCGCCGGCGGGGAGCTGTTTTTT.

This chain uses TRBV6-1 with TRBJ2-7; D could derive from TRBD1 or TRBD2 (5 bases each). The CDR3 loop spans 13 amino acids. V shed 4 bases and J shed 6 bases, with 13 bases lying between them. Germline V gene lookup returns CDR1 MNHNS and CDR2 SASEGT. As DNA, the CDR3 is TGTGCCAGCAGTGGGGGTTATGGGGGCGAGCAGTACTTC. The encoded protein is CASSGGYGGEQYF.

This rearrangement joins TRBV27 to TRBJ2-4; possible D gene TRBD2, 5 bases. The DNA end favors TRBJ2-7, so the J call may be wrong. In germline, CDR1 is MNHEY, CDR2 SMNVEV (reference sequence). This CDR3 spans 12 amino acids. CDR3 nucleotides: TGTGCCAGCAGTTCGCGGGCCAGCGAGCAGTACTTC. It specifies CASSSRASEQYF.

This clonotype has just a few counts. The chain joins TRBV9 to TRBJ1-3; D not resolved. CDR1 is SGDLS, CDR2 YYNGEE, per germline. V lost 3 bases to trimming and J lost 0 bases, with 13 bases between them. This CDR3 has 16 amino acids. Here the CDR3 DNA reads TGTGCCAGCAGCGCTAGTGGCCAGAACTCTGGAAACACCATATATTTT. It specifies CASSASGQNSGNTIYF.

The chain uses TRBV21-1 and TRBJ2-1; the DNA was not used to check the table's D call, TRBD1. TRBV21-1 is marked as a pseudogene. CDR3 length: 19 residues. The CDR3 sequence is CASSKVPRDRDSNHNEQFF. DNA of the CDR3: TGTGCCAGCAGCAAAGTCCCGCGTGACAGGGATAGTAACCACAATGAGCAGTTCTTC.

The sample holds a few counts of this clonotype. The chain has TRBV10-3 and TRBJ1-2; D remains ambiguous. The CDR3 sequence is 11 residues long. CDR1 is ENHRY and CDR2 is SYGVKD in the germline V gene. V gave up 3 bases and J gave up 4 bases, with 3 bases separating them. The CDR3: CAISEVYGYTF. As DNA, the CDR3 is TGTGCCATCAGTGAAGTCTATGGCTACACCTTC.

The chain employs TRBV6-1 and TRBJ2-1, with a weak D call TRBD2 (5 bases). V was shortened by 8 bases and J by 0 bases, with 14 bases between the two germline ends. From germline, CDR1 is MNHNS and CDR2 SASEGT. The CDR3 is 15 residues long. The CDR3 loop is CASLPVGSSYNEQFF. CDR3 nucleotide sequence: TGTGCCAGCCTTCCGGTAGGGAGCTCCTACAATGAGCAGTTCTTC.

The chain has TRBV28 and TRBJ2-7, with 9 bases that match TRBD1. Germline V CDR1 and CDR2: MDHEN, SYDVKM. The J segment lost 2 bases and the V segment lost 4 bases, leaving 9 bases of the junction unmatched. There are 16 residues in the CDR3. The CDR3 sequence is CASSSGTGTLPYEQYF. Here the CDR3 DNA reads TGTGCCAGCAGTTCAGGGACAGGGACCTTGCCCTACGAGCAGTACTTC.